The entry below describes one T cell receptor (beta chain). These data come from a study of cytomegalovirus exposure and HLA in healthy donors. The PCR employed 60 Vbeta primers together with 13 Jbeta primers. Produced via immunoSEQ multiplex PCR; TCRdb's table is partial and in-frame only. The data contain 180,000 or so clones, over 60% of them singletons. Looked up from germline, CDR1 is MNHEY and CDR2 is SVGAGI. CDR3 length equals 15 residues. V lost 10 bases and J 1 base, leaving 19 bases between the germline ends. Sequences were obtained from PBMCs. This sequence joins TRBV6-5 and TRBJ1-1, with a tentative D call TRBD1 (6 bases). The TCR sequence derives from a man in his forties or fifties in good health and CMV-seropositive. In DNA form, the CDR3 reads TGTGCCACGGGTACCCAGGGGTTGGGGAACACTGAAGCTTTCTTT. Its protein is CATGTQGLGNTEAFF.